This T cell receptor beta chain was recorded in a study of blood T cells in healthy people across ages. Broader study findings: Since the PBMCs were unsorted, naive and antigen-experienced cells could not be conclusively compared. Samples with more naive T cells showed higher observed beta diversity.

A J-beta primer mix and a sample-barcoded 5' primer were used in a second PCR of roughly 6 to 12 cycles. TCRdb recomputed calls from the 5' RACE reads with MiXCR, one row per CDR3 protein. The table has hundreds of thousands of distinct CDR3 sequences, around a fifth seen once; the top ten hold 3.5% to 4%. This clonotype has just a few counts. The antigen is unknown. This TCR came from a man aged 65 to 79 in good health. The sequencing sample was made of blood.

This CDR3 reads CSARDPSVWGNTIYF. The DNA of the CDR3 is TGCAGTGCTAGAGACCCCTCGGTTTGGGGAAACACCATATATTTT. This chain uses TRBV20-1 with TRBJ1-3; D is uncertain. The CDR3 is 15 residues long. The germline gives CDR1 DFQATT, CDR2 SNEGSKA (reference sequence). V was cut by 0 bases and J by 4 bases, with 13 bases left in between.